The T cell receptor beta chain described here comes from a study of cytomegalovirus exposure and HLA in healthy donors. Germline CDR1 and CDR2: SGHRS and YFSETQ. This CDR3 region has 14 residues. J gave up 1 base and V 3 bases, and 3 bases lay outside the gene matches. Details on this clone: Its antigen remains unidentified.

PCR used 60 Vbeta primers and 13 Jbeta primers. The assay was immunoSEQ multiplex PCR, and TCRdb's table has in-frame clones only and misses some. The sample holds 210,000 or so clones; around 80% are singletons and the top ten take about 0.47%. Findings of the study overall: Altogether, around 160 TCR beta chains were recorded as cytomegalovirus-associated.

The sequence was obtained from a boy aged 10-17 years in good health and CMV-seronegative. Sequenced input: PBMCs. This rearrangement joins TRBV5-1 to TRBJ1-1, with 7 nucleotides matching TRBD1. As DNA, the CDR3 is TGCGCCAGCAGCTCTCGGGACAGGAACACTGAAGCTTTCTTT. Translating gives CASSSRDRNTEAFF. Complete variable domain (other parts from reference TRBV5-1 and TRBJ1-1): KAGVTQTPRYLIKTRGQQVTLSCSPISGHRSVSWYQQTPGQGLQFLFEYFSETQRNKGNFPGRFSGRQFSNSRSEMNVSTLELGDSALYLCASSSRDRNTEAFFGQGTRLTVV.